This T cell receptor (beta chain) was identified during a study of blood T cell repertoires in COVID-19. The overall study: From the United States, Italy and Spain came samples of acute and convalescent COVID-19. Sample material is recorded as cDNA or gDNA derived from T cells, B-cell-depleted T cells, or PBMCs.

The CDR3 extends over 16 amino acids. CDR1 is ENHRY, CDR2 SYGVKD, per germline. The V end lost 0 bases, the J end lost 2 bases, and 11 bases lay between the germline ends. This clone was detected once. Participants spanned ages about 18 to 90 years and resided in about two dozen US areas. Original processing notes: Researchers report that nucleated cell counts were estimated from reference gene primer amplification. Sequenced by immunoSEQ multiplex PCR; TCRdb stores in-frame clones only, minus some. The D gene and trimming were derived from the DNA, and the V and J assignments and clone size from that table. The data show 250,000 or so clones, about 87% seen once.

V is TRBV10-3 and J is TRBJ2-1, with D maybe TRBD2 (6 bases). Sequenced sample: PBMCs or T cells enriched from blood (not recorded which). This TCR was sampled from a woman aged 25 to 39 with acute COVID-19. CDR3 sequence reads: CAISESLGGTYNEQFF. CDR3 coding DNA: TGTGCCATCAGTGAGTCACTGGGCGGGACCTACAATGAGCAGTTCTTC.